Listed below are T cell receptor beta chains from one sample, sequenced in a study of T cell responses to AZD1222 COVID-19 vaccine. Measured with immunoSEQ multiplex PCR; TCRdb has only the in-frame clones, and not every one. The table records around 200,000 clones, 90% to 95% of them present only once. The sequenced sample was peripheral blood, obtained on day 0 of AZD1222 vaccination. The receptors shown here come from an adult in good health. The conserved cysteine and the conserved F or W are not part of the CDR3 here.

j_call	v_call	cdr3_length	cdr3_aa
TRBJ1-1	TRBV7-6	13	ASSPLGQIYTEAF
TRBJ1-3	TRBV15	15	ATSLSRGRPAGNTIY
TRBJ1-5	TRBV6-5	12	ASKPGTGNQPQH
TRBJ1-6	TRBV19	13	ASSQLGQGNSPLH
TRBJ2-2	TRBV11-2	15	ASSLGPRDYDPGELF
TRBJ1-6	TRBV7-9	13	ASSYLGTVNSPLH
TRBJ2-3	TRBV6-1	14	ASSEYEQGWTDTQY
TRBJ1-2	TRBV18	12	ASSPETLLYGYT
TRBJ1-6	TRBV18	12	ASSPEEMNSPLH
TRBJ1-5	TRBV5-1	11	ASSSDSNQPQH
TRBJ1-1	TRBV5-4	12	ASSFWGGRTEAF
TRBJ1-4	TRBV12-5	13	ASGFRGASNEKLF
TRBJ1-2	TRBV11-2	13	ASSPGPREDYGYT
TRBJ1-4	TRBV18	13	ASSPPTGTHEKLF
TRBJ1-2	TRBV5-1	12	ASSQMDSNYGYT
TRBJ2-7	TRBV10-2	12	ASNPGLSSYEQY
TRBJ1-5	TRBV6-5	13	ASKRTRGSNQPQH
TRBJ2-3	TRBV3-1/TRBV3-2	12	ASSRAARTDTQY
TRBJ1-2	TRBV27	14	ASSLSSGPINYGYT